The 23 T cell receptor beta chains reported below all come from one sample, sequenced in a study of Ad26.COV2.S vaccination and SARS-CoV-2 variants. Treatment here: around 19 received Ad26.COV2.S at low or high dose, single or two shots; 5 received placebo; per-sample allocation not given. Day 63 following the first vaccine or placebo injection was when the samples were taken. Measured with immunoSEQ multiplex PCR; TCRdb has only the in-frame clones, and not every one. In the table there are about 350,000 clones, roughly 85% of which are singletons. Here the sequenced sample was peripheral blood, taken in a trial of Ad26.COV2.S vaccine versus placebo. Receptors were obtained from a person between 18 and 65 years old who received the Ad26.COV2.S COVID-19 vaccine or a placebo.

CDR3 in DNA: TGTGCCAGCAGCTTCTCCGACAGGGACTACCATGGCTACACCTTC. Its protein is CASSFSDRDYHGYTF. This chain joins TRBV12-1 and TRBJ1-2. TRBV12-1 is annotated as a pseudogene. The CDR3 totals 15 residues.

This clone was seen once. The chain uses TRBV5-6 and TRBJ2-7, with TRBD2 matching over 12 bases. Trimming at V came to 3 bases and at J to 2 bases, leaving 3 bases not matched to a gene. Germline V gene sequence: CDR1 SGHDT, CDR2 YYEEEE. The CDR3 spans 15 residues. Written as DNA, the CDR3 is TGTGCCAGCAGCTATGGACTAGCGGGGACCTACGAGCAGTACTTC. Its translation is CASSYGLAGTYEQYF.

The CDR3 bases are TGTGCCAGCAGCCAATTACCGGGAGTGTACAATGAGCAGTTCTTC. Encoded protein: CASSQLPGVYNEQFF. The chain combines TRBV28 with TRBJ2-1, with D tentatively TRBD2 (6 bases). The V gene's germline CDR1 is MDHEN and CDR2 SYDVKM. This CDR3 spans 15 amino acids. Trimming left V 6 bases short and J 4 bases short, with 16 bases between.

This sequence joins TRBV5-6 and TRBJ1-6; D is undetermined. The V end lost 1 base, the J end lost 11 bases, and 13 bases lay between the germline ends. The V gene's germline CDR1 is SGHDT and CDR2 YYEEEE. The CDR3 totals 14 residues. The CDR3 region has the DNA TGTGCCAGCAGCTTGTTGAAGGGCTCGGCACCCCTCCACTTT. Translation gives CASSLLKGSAPLHF.

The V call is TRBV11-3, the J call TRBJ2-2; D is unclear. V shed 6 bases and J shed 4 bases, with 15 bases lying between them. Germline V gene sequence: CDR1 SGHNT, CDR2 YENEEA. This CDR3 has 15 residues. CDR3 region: CASSEWPSGTGELFF. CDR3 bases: TGTGCCAGCAGTGAGTGGCCCTCCGGCACCGGGGAGCTGTTTTTT.

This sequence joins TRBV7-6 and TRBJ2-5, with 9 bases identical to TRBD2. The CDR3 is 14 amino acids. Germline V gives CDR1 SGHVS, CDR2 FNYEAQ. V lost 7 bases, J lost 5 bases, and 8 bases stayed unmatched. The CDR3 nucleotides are TGTGCCAGCACCCCTAGCGGGGAGAGGGAGACCCAGTACTTC. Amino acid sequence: CASTPSGERETQYF.

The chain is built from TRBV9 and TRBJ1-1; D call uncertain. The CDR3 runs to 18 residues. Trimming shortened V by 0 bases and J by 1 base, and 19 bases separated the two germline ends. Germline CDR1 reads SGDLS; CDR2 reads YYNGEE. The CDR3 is CASSVVGSGSMTNTEAFF. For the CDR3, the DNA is TGTGCCAGCAGCGTAGTCGGCAGCGGATCGATGACGAACACTGAAGCTTTCTTT.

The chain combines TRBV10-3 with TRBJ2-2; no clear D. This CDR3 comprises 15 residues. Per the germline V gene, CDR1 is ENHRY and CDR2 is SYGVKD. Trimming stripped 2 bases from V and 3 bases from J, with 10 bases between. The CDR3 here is CAISEGERDTGELFF. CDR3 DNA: TGTGCCATCAGTGAGGGGGAAAGAGACACCGGGGAGCTGTTTTTT.

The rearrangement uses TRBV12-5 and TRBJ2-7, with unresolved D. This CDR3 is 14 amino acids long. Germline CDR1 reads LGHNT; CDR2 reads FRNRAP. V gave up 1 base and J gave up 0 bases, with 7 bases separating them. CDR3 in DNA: TGTGCTAGTGGTTTGGGACCCAGCTCCTACGAGCAGTACTTC. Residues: CASGLGPSSYEQYF.

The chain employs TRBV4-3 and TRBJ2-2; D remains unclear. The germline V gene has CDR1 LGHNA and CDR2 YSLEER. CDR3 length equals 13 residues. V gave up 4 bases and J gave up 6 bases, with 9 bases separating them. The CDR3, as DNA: TGCGCCAGCAGCCCCCGGAAACCCGGGGAGCTGTTTTTT. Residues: CASSPRKPGELFF.

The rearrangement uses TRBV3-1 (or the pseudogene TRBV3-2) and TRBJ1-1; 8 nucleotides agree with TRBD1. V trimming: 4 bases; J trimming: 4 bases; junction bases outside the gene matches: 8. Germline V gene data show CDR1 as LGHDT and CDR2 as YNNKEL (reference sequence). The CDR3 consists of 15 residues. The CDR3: CASSRITGGGTEAFF. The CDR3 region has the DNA TGTGCCAGCAGCCGAATAACAGGGGGGGGCACTGAAGCTTTCTTT.

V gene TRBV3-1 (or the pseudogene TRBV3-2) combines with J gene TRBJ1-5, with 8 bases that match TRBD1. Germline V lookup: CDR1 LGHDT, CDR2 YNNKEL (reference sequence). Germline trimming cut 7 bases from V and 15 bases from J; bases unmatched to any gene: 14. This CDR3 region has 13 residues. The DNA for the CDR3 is TGTGCCAGCAACCATGGACAGGGAGTAGTAAGGCATTTT. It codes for CASNHGQGVVRHF.

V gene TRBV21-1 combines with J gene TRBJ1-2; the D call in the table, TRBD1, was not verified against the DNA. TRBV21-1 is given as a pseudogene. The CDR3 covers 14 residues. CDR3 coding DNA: TGTGCCAGCAGCACCGGGACAAAACCGGGAGGCTACACCTTC. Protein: CASSTGTKPGGYTF.

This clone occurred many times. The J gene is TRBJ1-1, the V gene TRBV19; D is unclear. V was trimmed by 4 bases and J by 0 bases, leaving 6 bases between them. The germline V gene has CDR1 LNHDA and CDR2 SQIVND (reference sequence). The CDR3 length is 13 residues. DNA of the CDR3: TGTGCCAGTAGTACCACAGTGAACACTGAAGCTTTCTTT. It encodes CASSTTVNTEAFF.

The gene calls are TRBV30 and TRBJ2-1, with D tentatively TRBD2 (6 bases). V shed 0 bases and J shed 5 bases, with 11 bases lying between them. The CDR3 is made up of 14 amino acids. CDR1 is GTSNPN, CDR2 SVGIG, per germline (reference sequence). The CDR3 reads CAWSVIRENNEQFF. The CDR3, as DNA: TGTGCCTGGAGTGTAATACGGGAGAACAATGAGCAGTTCTTC.

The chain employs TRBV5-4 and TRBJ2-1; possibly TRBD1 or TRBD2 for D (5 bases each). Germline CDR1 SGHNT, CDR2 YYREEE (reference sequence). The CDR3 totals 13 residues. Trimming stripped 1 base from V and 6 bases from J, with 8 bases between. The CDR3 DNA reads TGTGCCAGCAGCTTGATCGGGGCCAATGAGCAGTTCTTC. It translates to CASSLIGANEQFF.

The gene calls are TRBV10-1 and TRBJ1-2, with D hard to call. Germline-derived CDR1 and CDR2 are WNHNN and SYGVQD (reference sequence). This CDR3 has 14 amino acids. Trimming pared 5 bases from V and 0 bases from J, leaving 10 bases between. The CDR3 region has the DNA TGCGCCAGCAGTCCAGGTCCCCCTAACTATGGCTACACCTTC. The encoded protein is CASSPGPPNYGYTF.

The CDR3 DNA follows: TGTGCCAGCAGTTATAATGGCTTTGGAAACACCATATATTTT. It codes for CASSYNGFGNTIYF. The chain uses TRBV6-5 and TRBJ1-3; D not certain. Germline CDR1 MNHEY, CDR2 SVGAGI. Trimming removed 3 bases from V and 3 bases from J, with 9 bases in between. This CDR3 has 14 amino acids.

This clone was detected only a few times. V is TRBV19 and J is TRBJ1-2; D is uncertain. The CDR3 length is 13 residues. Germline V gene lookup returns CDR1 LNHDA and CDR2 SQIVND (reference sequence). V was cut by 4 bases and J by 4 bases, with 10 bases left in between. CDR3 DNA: TGTGCCAGTAGTAGAGACACAGTCTATGGCTACACCTTC. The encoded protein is CASSRDTVYGYTF.

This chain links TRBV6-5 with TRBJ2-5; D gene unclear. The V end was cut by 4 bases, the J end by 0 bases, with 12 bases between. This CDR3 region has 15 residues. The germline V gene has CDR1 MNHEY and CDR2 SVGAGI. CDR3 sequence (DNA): TGTGCCAGCAGTTCACAGTTAGGTAACCAAGAGACCCAGTACTTC. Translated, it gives CASSSQLGNQETQYF.

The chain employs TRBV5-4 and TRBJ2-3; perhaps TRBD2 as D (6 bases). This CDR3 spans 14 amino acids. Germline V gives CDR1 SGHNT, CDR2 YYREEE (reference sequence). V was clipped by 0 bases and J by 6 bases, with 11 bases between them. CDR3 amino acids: CASSLAGGTDTQYF. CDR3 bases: TGTGCCAGCAGCTTGGCAGGAGGGACGGATACGCAGTATTTT. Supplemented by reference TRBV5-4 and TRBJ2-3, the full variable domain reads ETGVTQSPTHLIKTRGQQVTLRCSSQSGHNTVSWYQQALGQGPQFIFQYYREEENGRGNFPPRFSGLQFPNYSSELNVNALELDDSALYLCASSLAGGTDTQYFGPGTRLTVL.

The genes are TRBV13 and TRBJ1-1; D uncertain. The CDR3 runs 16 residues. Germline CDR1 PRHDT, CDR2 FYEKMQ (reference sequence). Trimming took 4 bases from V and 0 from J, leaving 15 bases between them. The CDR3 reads CASSSRWSGLNTEAFF. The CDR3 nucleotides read TGTGCCAGCAGCTCCCGTTGGTCCGGTTTGAACACTGAAGCTTTCTTT.

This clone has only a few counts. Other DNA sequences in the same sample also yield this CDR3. CDR3 loop: CASSYLYTTEAFF. CDR3 sequence (DNA): TGTGCCAGCAGTTATCTTTACACAACTGAAGCTTTCTTT. The J gene is TRBJ1-1, the V gene TRBV6-2 or TRBV6-3; unclear D gene. With 3 bases removed from V and 5 bases from J, the gap between germline ends came to 10 bases. The CDR3 has 13 amino acids. Per germline, CDR1 MNHEY and CDR2 SVGEGT.